This T cell receptor (beta chain) emerged from a study of neurological immune-mediated disorders. TCRdb analysed the 5' RACE reads with MiXCR anew, one entry per CDR3 protein. The sample has roughly 30,000 distinct CDR3 sequences; 13% are singletons. Regarding time point: technical triplicate 2. The CDR3 covers 18 residues. Trimming at V came to 4 bases and at J to 8 bases, leaving 17 bases not matched to a gene. Germline lookup yields CDR1 MDHEN and CDR2 SYDVKM. This chain uses TRBV28 with TRBJ2-2; 9 positions match TRBD1. This TCR came from a female donor with HTLV-1-associated myelopathy (HAM/TSP). Sequenced material: CD4+ T cells from blood. Here the CDR3 reads CASSSYRTGTGKEGELFF. Written as DNA, the CDR3 is TGTGCCAGCAGTTCGTACCGGACTGGGACAGGGAAGGAAGGGGAGCTGTTTTTT. Combining the CDR3 with reference TRBV28 and TRBJ2-2 gives the whole variable domain DVKVTQSSRYLVKRTGEKVFLECVQDMDHENMFWYRQDPGLGLRLIYFSYDVKMKEKGDIPEGYSVSREKKERFSLILESASTNQTSMYLCASSSYRTGTGKEGELFFGEGSRLTVL.